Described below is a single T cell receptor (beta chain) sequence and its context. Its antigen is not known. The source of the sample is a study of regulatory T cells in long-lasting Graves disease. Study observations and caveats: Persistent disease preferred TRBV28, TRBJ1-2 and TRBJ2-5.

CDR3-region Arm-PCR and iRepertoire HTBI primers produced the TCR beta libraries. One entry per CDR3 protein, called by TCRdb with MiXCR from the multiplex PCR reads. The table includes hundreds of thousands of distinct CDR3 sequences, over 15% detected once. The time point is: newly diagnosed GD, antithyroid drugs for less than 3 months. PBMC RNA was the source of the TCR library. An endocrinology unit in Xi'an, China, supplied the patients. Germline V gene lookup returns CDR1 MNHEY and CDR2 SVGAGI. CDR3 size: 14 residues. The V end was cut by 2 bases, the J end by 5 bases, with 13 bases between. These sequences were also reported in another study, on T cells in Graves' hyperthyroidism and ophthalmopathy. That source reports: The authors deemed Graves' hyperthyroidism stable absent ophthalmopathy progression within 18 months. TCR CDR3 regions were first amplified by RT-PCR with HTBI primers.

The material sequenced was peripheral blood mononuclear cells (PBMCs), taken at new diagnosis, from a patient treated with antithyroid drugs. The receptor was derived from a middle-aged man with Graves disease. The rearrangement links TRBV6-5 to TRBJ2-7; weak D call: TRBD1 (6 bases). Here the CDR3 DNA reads TGTGCCAGCAGTTACACGACAGGCTTCCACGAGCAGTACTTC. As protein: CASSYTTGFHEQYF.